The entry that follows covers one T cell receptor (beta chain) sequence. What it binds is not known. After isolation, RNA underwent reverse transcription to generate cDNA as the sequencing template. TCRdb's table, derived via immunoSEQ multiplex PCR, lists solely in-frame clones and lacks some. The data contain roughly 190,000 clones, 50% to 60% of them seen just once; the ten biggest clones take up approximately 3.5%. CDR1 and CDR2 (germline): SGHTA, FQGTGA. Trimming at V came to 6 bases and at J to 0 bases, leaving 4 bases not matched to a gene. The CDR3 length is 15 residues. This specimen belongs to a study of CD8+ T cells in alopecia areata. Study at large: Severity was scored as percentage of affected scalp area in treated patients. Study outcomes and limitations: On tofacitinib, scalp clonality and expanded CD8+ clones among top 100 fell significantly.

Regarding treatment: oral pan-JAK inhibitor, 5-10 mg twice daily. This sample comprised CD4+ T cells sorted from blood, obtained at week 4, from a patient treated with tofacitinib. The J gene is TRBJ2-2, the V gene TRBV7-3, with 7 bases fitting TRBD2. The sequence was collected from a human donor with alopecia areata. The CDR3 protein is CASRRGGSNTGELFF. Here the CDR3 DNA reads TGTGCCAGCAGACGCGGGGGTTCGAACACCGGGGAGCTGTTTTTT. The whole variable domain, remainder taken from reference TRBV7-3 and TRBJ2-2, is GAGVSQTPSNKVTEKGKYVELRCDPISGHTALYWYRQSLGQGPEFLIYFQGTGAADDSGLPNDRFFAVRPEGSVSTLKIQRTERGDSAVYLCASRRGGSNTGELFFGEGSRLTVL.